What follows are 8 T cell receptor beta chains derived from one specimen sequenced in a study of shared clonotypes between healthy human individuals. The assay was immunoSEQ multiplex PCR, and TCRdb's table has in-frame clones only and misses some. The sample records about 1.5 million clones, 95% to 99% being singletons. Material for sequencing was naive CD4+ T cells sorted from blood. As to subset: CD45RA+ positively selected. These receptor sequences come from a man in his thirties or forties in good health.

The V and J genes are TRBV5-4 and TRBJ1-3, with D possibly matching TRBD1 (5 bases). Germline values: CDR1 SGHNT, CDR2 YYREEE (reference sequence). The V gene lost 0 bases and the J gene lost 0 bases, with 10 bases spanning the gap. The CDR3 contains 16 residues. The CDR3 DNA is TGTGCCAGCAGCTTGGCAGGGTCTAGCTCTGGAAACACCATATATTTT. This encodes CASSLAGSSSGNTIYF.

Written as DNA, the CDR3 is TGCAGCGCCCAACGGGACGGTGTCGAGCAGTACTTC. This gives the protein CSAQRDGVEQYF. The chain joins TRBV29-1 to TRBJ2-7; D tentatively reads TRBD1 or TRBD2 (5 bases each). Germline CDR1 reads SQVTM; CDR2 reads ANQGSEA. Trimming took 7 bases from V and 6 from J, leaving 16 bases between them. The CDR3 totals 12 residues.

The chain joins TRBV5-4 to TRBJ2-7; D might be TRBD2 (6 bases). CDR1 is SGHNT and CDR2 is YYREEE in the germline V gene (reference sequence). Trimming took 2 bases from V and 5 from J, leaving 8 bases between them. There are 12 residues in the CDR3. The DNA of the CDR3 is TGTGCCAGCAGCTTATGGGGGGACGAGCAGTACTTC. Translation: CASSLWGDEQYF. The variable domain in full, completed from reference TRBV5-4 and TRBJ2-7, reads ETGVTQSPTHLIKTRGQQVTLRCSSQSGHNTVSWYQQALGQGPQFIFQYYREEENGRGNFPPRFSGLQFPNYSSELNVNALELDDSALYLCASSLWGDEQYFGPGTRLTVT.

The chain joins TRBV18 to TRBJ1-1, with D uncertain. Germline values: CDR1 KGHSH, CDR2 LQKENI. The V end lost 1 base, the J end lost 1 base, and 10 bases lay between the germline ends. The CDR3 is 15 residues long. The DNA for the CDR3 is TGTGCCAGCTCACCACGGGAACTGGGGAACACTGAAGCTTTCTTT. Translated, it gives CASSPRELGNTEAFF.

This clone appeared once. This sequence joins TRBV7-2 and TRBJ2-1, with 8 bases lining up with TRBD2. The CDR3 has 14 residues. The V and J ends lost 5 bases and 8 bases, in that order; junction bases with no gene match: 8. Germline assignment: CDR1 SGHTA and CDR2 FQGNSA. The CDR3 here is CASSISGRSHEQFF. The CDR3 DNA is TGTGCCAGCAGCATCAGCGGGAGATCCCATGAGCAGTTCTTC.

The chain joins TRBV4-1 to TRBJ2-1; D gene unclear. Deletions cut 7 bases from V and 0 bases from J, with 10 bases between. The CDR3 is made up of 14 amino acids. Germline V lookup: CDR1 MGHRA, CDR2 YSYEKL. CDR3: CASTTDPSYNEQFF. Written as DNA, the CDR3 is TGCGCCAGCACCACCGATCCCTCCTACAATGAGCAGTTCTTC.

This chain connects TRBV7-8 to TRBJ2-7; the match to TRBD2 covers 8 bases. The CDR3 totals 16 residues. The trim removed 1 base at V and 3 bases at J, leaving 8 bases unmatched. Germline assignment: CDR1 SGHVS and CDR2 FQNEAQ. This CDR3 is CASSLGLAGTHYEQYF. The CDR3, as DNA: TGTGCCAGCAGCTTAGGTTTAGCGGGAACGCACTACGAGCAGTACTTC. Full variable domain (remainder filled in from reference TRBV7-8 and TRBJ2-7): GAGVSQSPRYKVAKRGQDVALRCDPISGHVSLFWYQQALGQGPEFLTYFQNEAQLDKSGLPSDRFFAERPEGSVSTLKIQRTQQEDSAVYLCASSLGLAGTHYEQYFGPGTRLTVT.

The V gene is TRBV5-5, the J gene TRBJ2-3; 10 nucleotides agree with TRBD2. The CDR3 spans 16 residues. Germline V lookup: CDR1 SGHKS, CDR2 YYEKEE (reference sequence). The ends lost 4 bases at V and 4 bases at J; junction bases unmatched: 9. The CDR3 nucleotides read TGTGCCAGCAGCAGAAATAGCGGGAGGTTGGCAGATACGCAGTATTTT. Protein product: CASSRNSGRLADTQYF.